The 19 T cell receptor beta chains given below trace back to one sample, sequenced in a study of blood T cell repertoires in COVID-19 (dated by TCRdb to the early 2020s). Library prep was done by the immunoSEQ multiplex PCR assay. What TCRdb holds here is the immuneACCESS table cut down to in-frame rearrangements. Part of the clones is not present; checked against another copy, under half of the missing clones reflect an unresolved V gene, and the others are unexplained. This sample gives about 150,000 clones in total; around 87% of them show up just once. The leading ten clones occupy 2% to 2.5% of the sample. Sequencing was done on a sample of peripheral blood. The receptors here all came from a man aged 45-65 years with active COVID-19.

As DNA, the CDR3 is TGTGCCAGCAGCGCGGGACAGTATAATGAAAAACTGTTTTTT. Translated, it gives CASSAGQYNEKLFF. The rearrangement joins TRBV9 to TRBJ1-4; TRBD1 matches 7 bases. After removal of 3 bases from V and 4 bases from J, the junction contained 3 bases not matched to a gene. The CDR3 contains 14 residues. Germline V gene lookup returns CDR1 SGDLS and CDR2 YYNGEE. The entire variable domain, with the rest obtained from reference TRBV9 and TRBJ1-4, is as follows: DSGVTQTPKHLITATGQRVTLRCSPRSGDLSVYWYQQSLDQGLQFLIQYYNGEERAKGNILERFSAQQFPDLHSELNLSSLELGDSALYFCASSAGQYNEKLFFGSGTQLSVL.

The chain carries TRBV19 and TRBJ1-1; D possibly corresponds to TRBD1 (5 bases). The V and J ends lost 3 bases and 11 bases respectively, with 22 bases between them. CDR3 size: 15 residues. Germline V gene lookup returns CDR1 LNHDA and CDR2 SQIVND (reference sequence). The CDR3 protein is CASSILRWKGHRAFF. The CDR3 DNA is TGTGCCAGTAGTATCTTAAGGTGGAAGGGGCATCGGGCTTTCTTT.

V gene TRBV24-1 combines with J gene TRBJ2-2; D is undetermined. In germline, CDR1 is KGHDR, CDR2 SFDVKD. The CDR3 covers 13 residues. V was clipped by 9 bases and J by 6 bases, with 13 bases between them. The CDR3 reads CATSDRVPGELFF. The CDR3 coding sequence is TGTGCCACCTCCGATCGGGTCCCCGGGGAGCTGTTTTTT.

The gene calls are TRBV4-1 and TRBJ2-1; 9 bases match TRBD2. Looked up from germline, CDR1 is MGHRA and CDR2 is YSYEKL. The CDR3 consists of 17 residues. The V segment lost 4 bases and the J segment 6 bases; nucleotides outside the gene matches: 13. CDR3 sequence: CASSPLGAGGSLNEQFF. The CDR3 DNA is TGCGCCAGCAGCCCCCTGGGAGCGGGGGGTAGTCTCAATGAGCAGTTCTTC.

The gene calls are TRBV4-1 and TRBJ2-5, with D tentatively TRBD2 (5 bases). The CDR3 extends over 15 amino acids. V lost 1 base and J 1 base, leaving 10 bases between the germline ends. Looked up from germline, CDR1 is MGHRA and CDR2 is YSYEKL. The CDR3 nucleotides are TGCGCCAGCAGCCAAGCGAGCGGACGCCAAGAGACCCAGTACTTC. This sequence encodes CASSQASGRQETQYF.

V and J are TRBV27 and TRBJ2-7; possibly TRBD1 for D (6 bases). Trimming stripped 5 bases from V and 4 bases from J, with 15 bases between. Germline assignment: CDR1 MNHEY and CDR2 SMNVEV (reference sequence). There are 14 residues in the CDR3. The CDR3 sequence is CASSPPDRTYEQYF. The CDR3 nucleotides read TGTGCCAGCAGTCCCCCTGACAGGACTTACGAGCAGTACTTC.

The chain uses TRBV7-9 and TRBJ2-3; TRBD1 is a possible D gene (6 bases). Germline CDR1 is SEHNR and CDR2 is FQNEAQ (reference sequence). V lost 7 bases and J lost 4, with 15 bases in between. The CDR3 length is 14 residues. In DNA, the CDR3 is TGTGCCAGCAAACTAACAGGGACCCCAGATACGCAGTATTTT. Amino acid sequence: CASKLTGTPDTQYF.

The CDR3 sequence: CASSYSERTGTPLHF. CDR3 coding DNA: TGTGCCAGCAGTTACTCGGAACGGACAGGGACACCCCTCCACTTT. The chain couples TRBV6-5 to TRBJ1-6; TRBD1 aligns across 8 bases. The CDR3 consists of 15 residues. Per germline, CDR1 MNHEY and CDR2 SVGAGI. Germline trimming cut 0 bases from V and 11 bases from J; bases unmatched to any gene: 6.

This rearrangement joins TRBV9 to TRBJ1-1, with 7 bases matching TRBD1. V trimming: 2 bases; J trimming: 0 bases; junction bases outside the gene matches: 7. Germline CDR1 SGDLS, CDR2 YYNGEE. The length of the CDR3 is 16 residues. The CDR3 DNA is TGTGCCAGCAGCGTGACAGACAGGGAGATGAACACTGAAGCTTTCTTT. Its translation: CASSVTDREMNTEAFF.

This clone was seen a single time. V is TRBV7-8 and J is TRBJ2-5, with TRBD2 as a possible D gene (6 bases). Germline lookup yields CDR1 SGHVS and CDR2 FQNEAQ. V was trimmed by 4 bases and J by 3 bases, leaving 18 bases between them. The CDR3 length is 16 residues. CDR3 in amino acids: CASSSAGWREKETQYF. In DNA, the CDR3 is TGTGCCAGCAGCTCAGCAGGGTGGCGGGAAAAAGAGACCCAGTACTTC. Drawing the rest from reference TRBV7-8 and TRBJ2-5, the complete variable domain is GAGVSQSPRYKVAKRGQDVALRCDPISGHVSLFWYQQALGQGPEFLTYFQNEAQLDKSGLPSDRFFAERPEGSVSTLKIQRTQQEDSAVYLCASSSAGWREKETQYFGPGTRLLVL.

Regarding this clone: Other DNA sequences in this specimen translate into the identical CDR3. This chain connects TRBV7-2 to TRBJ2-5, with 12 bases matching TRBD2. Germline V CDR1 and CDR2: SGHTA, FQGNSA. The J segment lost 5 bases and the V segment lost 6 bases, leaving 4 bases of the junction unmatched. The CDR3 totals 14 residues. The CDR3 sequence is CASSLAGGVETQYF. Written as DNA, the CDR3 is TGTGCCAGCAGTCTAGCGGGGGGGGTTGAGACCCAGTACTTC.

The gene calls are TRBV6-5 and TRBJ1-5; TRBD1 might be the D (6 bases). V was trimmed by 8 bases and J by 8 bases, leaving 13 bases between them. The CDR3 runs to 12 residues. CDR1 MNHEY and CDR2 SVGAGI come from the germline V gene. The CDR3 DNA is TGTGCCAGCGCAGGGGTGGAAAAGCCCCAGCATTTT. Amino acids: CASAGVEKPQHF.

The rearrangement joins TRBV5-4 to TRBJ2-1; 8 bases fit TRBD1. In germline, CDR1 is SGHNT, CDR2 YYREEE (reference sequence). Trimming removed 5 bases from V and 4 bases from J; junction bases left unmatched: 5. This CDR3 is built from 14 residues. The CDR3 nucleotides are TGTGCCAGCAGACGCCAGGGGGCATACAATGAGCAGTTCTTC. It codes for CASRRQGAYNEQFF.

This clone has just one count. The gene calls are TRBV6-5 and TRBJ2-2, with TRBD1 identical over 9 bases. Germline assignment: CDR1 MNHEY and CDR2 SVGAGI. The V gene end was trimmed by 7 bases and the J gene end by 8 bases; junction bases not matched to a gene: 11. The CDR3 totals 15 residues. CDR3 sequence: CASNSRGQGIGELFF. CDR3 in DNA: TGTGCCAGCAATTCGCGAGGACAGGGGATAGGGGAGCTGTTTTTT.

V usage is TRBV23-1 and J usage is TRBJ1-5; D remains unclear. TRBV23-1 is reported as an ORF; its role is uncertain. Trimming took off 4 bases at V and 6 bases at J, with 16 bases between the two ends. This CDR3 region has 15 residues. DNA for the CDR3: TGCGCCAGCAGTCTATGTAGTCCTATTCGTCAGCCCCAGCATTTT. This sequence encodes CASSLCSPIRQPQHF.

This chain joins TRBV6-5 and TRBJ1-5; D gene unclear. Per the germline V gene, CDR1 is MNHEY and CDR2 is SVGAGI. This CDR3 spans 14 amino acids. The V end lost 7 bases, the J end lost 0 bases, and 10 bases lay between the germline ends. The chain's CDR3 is CASTAVYSNQPQHF. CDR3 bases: TGTGCCAGCACAGCGGTTTATAGCAATCAGCCCCAGCATTTT.

The CDR3 bases are TGTGCCAGCAGGGCTAGGGAGGGGAGGACTGAAGCTTTCTTT. Protein product: CASRAREGRTEAFF. The rearrangement joins TRBV6-5 to TRBJ1-1, with D tentatively TRBD1 (5 bases). From germline, CDR1 is MNHEY and CDR2 SVGAGI. V lost 6 bases, J lost 5 bases, and 16 bases lay in between. The CDR3 is made up of 14 amino acids.

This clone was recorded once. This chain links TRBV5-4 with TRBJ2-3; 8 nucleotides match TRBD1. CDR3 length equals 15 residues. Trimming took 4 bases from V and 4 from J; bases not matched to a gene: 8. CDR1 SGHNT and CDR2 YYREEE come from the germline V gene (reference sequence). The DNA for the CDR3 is TGTGCCAGCAGCCTCCAGGACAGGGAGGCAGATACGCAGTATTTT. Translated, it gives CASSLQDREADTQYF. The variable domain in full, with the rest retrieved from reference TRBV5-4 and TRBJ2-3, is ETGVTQSPTHLIKTRGQQVTLRCSSQSGHNTVSWYQQALGQGPQFIFQYYREEENGRGNFPPRFSGLQFPNYSSELNVNALELDDSALYLCASSLQDREADTQYFGPGTRLTVL.

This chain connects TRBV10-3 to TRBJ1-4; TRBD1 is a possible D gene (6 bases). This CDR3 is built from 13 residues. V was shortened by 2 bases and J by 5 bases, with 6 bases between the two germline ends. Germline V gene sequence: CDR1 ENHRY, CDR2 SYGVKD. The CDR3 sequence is CAISEDRNEKLFF. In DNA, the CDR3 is TGTGCCATCAGTGAGGACAGGAATGAAAAACTGTTTTTT.